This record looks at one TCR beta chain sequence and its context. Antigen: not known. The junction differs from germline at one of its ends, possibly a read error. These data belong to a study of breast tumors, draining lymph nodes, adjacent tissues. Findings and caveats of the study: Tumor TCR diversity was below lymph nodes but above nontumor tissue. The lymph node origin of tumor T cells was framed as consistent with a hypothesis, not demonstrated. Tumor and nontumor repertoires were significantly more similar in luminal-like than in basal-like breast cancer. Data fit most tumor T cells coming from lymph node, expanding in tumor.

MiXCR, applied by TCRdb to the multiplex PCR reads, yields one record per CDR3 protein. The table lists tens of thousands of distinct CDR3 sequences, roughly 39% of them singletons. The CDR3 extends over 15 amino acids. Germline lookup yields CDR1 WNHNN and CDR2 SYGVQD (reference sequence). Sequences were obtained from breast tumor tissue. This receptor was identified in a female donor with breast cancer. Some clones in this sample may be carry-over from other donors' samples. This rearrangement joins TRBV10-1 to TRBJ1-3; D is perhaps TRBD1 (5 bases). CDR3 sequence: CASSDGAIPGNTIYF. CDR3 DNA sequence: TGCGCCAGTAGTGACGGGGCTATCCCTGGAAACACCATATATTTT.